Listed below are T cell receptor beta chains from one sample, sequenced in a study of T cells after posttransplantation cyclophosphamide. Sequenced by immunoSEQ multiplex PCR; TCRdb stores in-frame clones only, minus some. The sample is made up of approximately 39,000 clones, none counted only once. Sequencing input: PBMCs. Receptors originate from a man in his forties or fifties in good health, CMV-negative, and a related stem cell transplant donor. CDR3s include the opening cysteine and the closing phenylalanine or tryptophan. A D gene is named only where the DNA matches it firmly. Size values are once, few and many counts, or a class for expanded clones, and some rows have none.

many TRBJ2-6 . TRBV4-1 CASSHPGGANVLTF TGCGCCAGCAGCCATCCCGGGGGGGCCAACGTCCTGACTTTC
many TRBJ2-5 . TRBV7-2 CASSSDSGKTQYF TGTGCCAGCAGCTCAGACTCGGGGAAGACCCAGTACTTC
many TRBJ2-1 TRBD2 TRBV5-1 CASSYDPAGNNEQFF TGCGCCAGCAGTTACGACCCAGCGGGGAACAATGAGCAGTTCTTC
many TRBJ2-5 . TRBV6-5 CASSFGDQETQYF TGTGCCAGCAGTTTCGGGGACCAAGAGACCCAGTACTTC
many TRBJ1-5 . TRBV18 CASSFKGDQPQHF TGTGCCAGCTCATTCAAGGGGGATCAGCCCCAGCATTTT
many TRBJ1-1 . TRBV29-1 CSVDGRQGLGAFF TGCAGCGTTGATGGGAGGCAGGGCCTGGGGGCTTTCTTT
. TRBJ1-4 . TRBV5-1 CASSLFGATNEKLLF TGCGCCAGCAGCTTGTTTGGAGCAACTAATGAAAAACTGCTTTTT
many TRBJ1-4 . TRBV11-2 CASSLLGGAGEKLFF TGTGCCAGCAGCTTATTAGGGGGGGCGGGTGAAAAACTGTTTTTT
few TRBJ1-5 . TRBV9 CASSVTGSNQPQHF TGTGCCAGCAGCGTGACAGGCTCAAATCAGCCCCAGCATTTT
many TRBJ1-2 . TRBV5-1 CASTIEGVGYTF TGCGCCAGCACCATCGAGGGGGTTGGCTACACCTTC
. TRBJ2-5 . TRBV29-1 CSVEKGGFYQETQYF TGCAGCGTTGAAAAGGGCGGGTTTTACCAAGAGACCCAGTACTTC
many TRBJ2-1 TRBD2 TRBV9 CASSRTWTSGMSWGSYNEQFF TGTGCCAGCAGCCGGACGTGGACTAGCGGGATGTCCTGGGGCTCCTACAATGAGCAGTTCTTC
. TRBJ2-7 TRBD2 TRBV5-1 CASSPGLAVTYEQYF TGCGCCAGCAGCCCTGGACTAGCGGTTACCTACGAGCAGTACTTC
many TRBJ1-5 . TRBV5-8 CASSRLRDTAYQPQHF TGTGCCAGCAGTCGCCTCCGGGACACCGCCTATCAGCCCCAGCATTTT
many TRBJ1-2 . TRBV5-1 CASRSGGAMAGDGYTF TGCGCCAGCCGCTCGGGGGGGGCCATGGCGGGGGATGGCTACACCTTC
many TRBJ1-6 . TRBV5-1 CASSPTGTFNSPLHF TGCGCCAGCAGCCCCACCGGGACATTTAATTCACCCCTCCACTTT
many TRBJ1-2 . TRBV7-8 CASSLVLVGGNYGYTF TGTGCCAGCAGCTTAGTATTAGTAGGAGGGAACTATGGCTACACCTTC
many TRBJ1-4 . TRBV5-6 CASSNPLDGGGEKLFF TGTGCCAGCAGCAACCCCTTGGATGGGGGGGGAGAAAAACTGTTTTTT
few TRBJ2-7 . TRBV2 CASSVPREQYF TGTGCCAGCAGTGTCCCCAGGGAGCAGTACTTC
many TRBJ1-5 . TRBV6-5 CASRLSGSNQPQHF TGTGCCAGCAGGTTGTCAGGGAGCAATCAGCCCCAGCATTTT
many TRBJ1-5 TRBD1 TRBV5-5 CASSSAQGGYQPQHF TGTGCCAGCAGCTCCGCCCAGGGGGGATATCAGCCCCAGCATTTT
many TRBJ1-2 TRBD1 TRBV2 CASSELGQGDGYTF TGTGCCAGCAGTGAATTGGGACAGGGAGATGGCTACACCTTC
few TRBJ2-7 . TRBV11-2 CASSPRVREQYF TGTGCCAGCAGCCCACGAGTCCGCGAGCAGTACTTC
many TRBJ2-2 . TRBV18 CASSWGGTGELFF TGTGCCAGCTCCTGGGGCGGCACCGGGGAGCTGTTTTTT
many TRBJ2-1 TRBD2 TRBV7-6 CASSRPGGTSASSYNEQFF TGTGCCAGCAGCCGCCCTGGCGGGACTAGCGCTTCATCCTACAATGAGCAGTTCTTC
many TRBJ1-1 . TRBV6-6 CASSVTGMNTEAFF TGTGCCAGCAGTGTGACAGGTATGAACACTGAAGCTTTCTTT
. TRBJ2-5 TRBD1 TRBV5-1 CASSLGSQGAETQYF TGCGCCAGCAGCTTGGGTTCGCAGGGGGCAGAGACCCAGTACTTC
many TRBJ2-1 . TRBV9 CASSDRIRGRNEQFF TGTGCCAGCAGCGATCGGATCCGAGGTAGAAATGAGCAGTTCTTC
few TRBJ2-1 TRBD2 TRBV6-4 CASSDSSGTYNEQFF TGTGCCAGCAGTGACTCTAGCGGGACCTACAATGAGCAGTTCTTC